This T cell receptor beta chain was captured in a study of OX40 agonist ivuxolimab in advanced cancers. Study-wide context: Each patient was given ivuxolimab into a vein every 2 weeks, at 0.01 to 10 mg/kg. Prior therapy, whether anti-PD-1, anti-PD-L1 or anti-CTLA-4, was allowed, and roughly 40% had some. General study findings and limits: CD4+ and CD8+ blood T cells expanded clonally by week 6 at 0.1 to 3.0 mg/kg. More expanded clones were seen, on average, in CD8+ T cells than in CD4+.

CDR1 and CDR2 (germline): MNHEY, SMNVEV (reference sequence). The CDR3 is 15 amino acids. V lost 2 bases to trimming and J lost 2 bases, with 10 bases between them. Note on this clone: The antigen remains unidentified.

Some clones are missing from TCRdb's copy, which holds only in-frame ones; the method was immunoSEQ multiplex PCR. The sample lists approximately 87,000 clones; just over 85% were seen once. This receptor was identified in an adult with an advanced solid tumor such as melanoma, head and neck, liver or kidney cancer. This sample comprised CD4+ or CD8+ T cells sorted from blood, obtained in a trial of the OX40 agonist ivuxolimab. The J gene is TRBJ1-5, the V gene TRBV27; unclear D gene. This CDR3 reads CASSLRGSGNQPQHF. In nucleotides, the CDR3 is TGTGCCAGCAGTTTAAGAGGGTCGGGCAATCAGCCCCAGCATTTT.